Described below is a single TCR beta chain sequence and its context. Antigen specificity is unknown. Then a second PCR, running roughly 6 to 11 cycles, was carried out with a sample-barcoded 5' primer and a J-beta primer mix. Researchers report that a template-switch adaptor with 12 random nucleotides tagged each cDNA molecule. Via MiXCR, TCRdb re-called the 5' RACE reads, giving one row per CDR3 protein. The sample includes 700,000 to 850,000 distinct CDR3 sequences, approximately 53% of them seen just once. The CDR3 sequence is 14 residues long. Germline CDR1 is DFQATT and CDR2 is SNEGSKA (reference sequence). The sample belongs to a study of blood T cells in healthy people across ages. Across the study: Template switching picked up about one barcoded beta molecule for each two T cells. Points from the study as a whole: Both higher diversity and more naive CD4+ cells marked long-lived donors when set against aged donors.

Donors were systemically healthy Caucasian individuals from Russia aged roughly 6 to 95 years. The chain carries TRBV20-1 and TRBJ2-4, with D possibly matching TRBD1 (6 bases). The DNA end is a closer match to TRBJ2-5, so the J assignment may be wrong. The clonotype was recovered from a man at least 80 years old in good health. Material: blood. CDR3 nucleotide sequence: TGCAGTGCTGACCAGGGGACCTTCCAAGAGACCCAGTACTTC. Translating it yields CSADQGTFQETQYF.